This record looks at one T cell receptor beta chain sequence and its context. The antigen remains undetermined. V was shortened by 2 bases and J by 1 base, with 9 bases between the two germline ends. Germline assignment: CDR1 ENHRY and CDR2 SYGVKD. The CDR3 contains 15 residues. The data are from a study of cytomegalovirus exposure and HLA in healthy donors. The PCR had 60 Vbeta and 13 Jbeta primers. TCRdb's table, derived via immunoSEQ multiplex PCR, lists solely in-frame clones and lacks some. The sample lists about 130,000 clones, roughly 80% occurring once. Study conclusions and caveats: Highest at DRB1 and lowest at HLA-C, TCR association rates differed among HLA loci in a later analysis. Some V segments (TRBV6-2 and TRBV6-3 among them) were excluded as indistinguishable.

Sequences were obtained from PBMCs. The receptor's source is a woman between 40 and 55 years old in good health and CMV-seropositive. V gene TRBV10-3 combines with J gene TRBJ1-5; unclear D gene. CDR3 sequence (DNA): TGTGCCATCAGTGAGGGAGGACGGAGCAATCAGCCCCAGCATTTT. Protein product: CAISEGGRSNQPQHF.